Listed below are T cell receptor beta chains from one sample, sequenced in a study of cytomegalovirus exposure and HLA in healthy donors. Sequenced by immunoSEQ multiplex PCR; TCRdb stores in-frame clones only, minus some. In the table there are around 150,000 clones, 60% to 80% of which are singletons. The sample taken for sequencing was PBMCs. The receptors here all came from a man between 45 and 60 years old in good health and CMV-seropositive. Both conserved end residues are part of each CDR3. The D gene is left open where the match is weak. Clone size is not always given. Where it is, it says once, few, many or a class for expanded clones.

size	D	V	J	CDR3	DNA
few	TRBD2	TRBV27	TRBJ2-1	CASSPSGTSDFNEQFF	TGTGCCAGCAGTCCCTCCGGGACTAGCGACTTCAATGAGCAGTTCTTC
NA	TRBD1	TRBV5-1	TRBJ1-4	CASSFGTGLTNEKLFF	TGCGCCAGCAGCTTCGGGACAGGACTTACTAATGAAAAACTGTTTTTT
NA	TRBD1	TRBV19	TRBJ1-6	CASLEAQGVQSPLHF	TGTGCCAGCCTCGAGGCCCAGGGGGTTCAGTCACCCCTCCACTTT
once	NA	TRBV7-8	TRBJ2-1	CASSLAGDNEQFF	TGTGCCAGCAGCTTAGCCGGGGATAATGAGCAGTTCTTC
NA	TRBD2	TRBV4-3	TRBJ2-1	CASRRPGLTRSYNEQFF	TGCGCCAGCAGGCGACCGGGACTAACACGATCCTACAATGAGCAGTTCTTC
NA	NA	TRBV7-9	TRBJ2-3	CASSLGLFSTDTQYF	TGTGCCAGCAGCTTGGGGCTTTTTAGCACAGATACGCAGTATTTT
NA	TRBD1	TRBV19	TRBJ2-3	CASDTGASTDTQYF	TGTGCCAGCGACACAGGGGCTTCCACAGATACGCAGTATTTT
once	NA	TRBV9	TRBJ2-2	CASSAYTGELFF	TGTGCCAGCAGCGCTTACACCGGGGAGCTGTTTTTT
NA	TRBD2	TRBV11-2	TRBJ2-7	CASSQTSGGAYEQYF	TGTGCCAGCAGCCAGACTAGCGGGGGGGCCTACGAGCAGTACTTC
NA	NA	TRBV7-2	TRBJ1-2	CASSLNTGFGYTF	TGTGCCAGCAGCCTTAATACAGGGTTTGGCTACACCTTC
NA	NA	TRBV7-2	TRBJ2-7	CASSEVQGHEQYF	TGTGCCAGCAGCGAAGTACAGGGACACGAGCAGTACTTC
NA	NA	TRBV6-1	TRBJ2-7	CASGSVYEQYF	TGTGCCAGCGGTAGCGTCTACGAGCAGTACTTC
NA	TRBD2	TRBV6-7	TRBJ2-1	CASSYIAGEYNEQFF	TGTGCCAGCAGTTACATAGCGGGGGAGTACAATGAGCAGTTCTTC
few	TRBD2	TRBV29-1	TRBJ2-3	CSATSGGIDTQYF	TGCAGCGCGACTAGCGGGGGGATAGATACGCAGTATTTT